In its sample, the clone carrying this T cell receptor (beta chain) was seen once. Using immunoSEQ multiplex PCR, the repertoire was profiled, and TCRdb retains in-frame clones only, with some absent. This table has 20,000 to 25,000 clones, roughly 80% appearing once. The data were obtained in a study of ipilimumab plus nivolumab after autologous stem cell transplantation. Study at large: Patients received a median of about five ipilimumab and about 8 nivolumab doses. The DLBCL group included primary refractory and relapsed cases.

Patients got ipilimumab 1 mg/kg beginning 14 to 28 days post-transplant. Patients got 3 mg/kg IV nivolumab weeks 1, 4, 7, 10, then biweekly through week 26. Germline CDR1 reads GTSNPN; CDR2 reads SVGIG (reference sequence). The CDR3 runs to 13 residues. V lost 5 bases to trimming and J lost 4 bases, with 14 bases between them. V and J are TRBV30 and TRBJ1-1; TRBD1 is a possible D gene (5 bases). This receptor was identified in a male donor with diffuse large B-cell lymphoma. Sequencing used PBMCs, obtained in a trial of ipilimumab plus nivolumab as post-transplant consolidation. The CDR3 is CAWGRGVVTEAFF. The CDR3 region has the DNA TGTGCCTGGGGGCGGGGGGTTGTCACTGAAGCTTTCTTT. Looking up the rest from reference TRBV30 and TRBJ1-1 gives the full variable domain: SQTIHQWPATLVQPVGSPLSLECTVEGTSNPNLYWYRQAAGRGLQLLFYSVGIGQISSEVPQNLSASRPQDRQFILSSKKLLLSDSGFYLCAWGRGVVTEAFFGQGTRLTVV.